This entry describes one TCR beta chain. As a fraction of the sample, this clonotype is medium-sized (0.01 to 0.1%). There is no known antigen for this receptor. No quality values exist for individual bases; no much larger clone is one base distant. Libraries were prepared through PCR. At the Johns Hopkins FTIC core, DNA from the cultured CD4+ T cells underwent TCR sequencing with the Oncomine TCR Beta short-read assay. The QIAamp micro DNA kit was used to extract genomic DNA from the cultured CD4+ T cells. Oncomine TCR Beta libraries from cultured CD4+ T cells were pooled using unique dual indexes and sequenced on an Illumina iSeq 100. The authors' pipeline ran thus. Non-productive sequences were removed, and CDR3s that did not start with C, did not end with F or W, or were shorter than 7 amino acids were discarded. The MANAFEST web application identified antigen-specific clonotypes by comparing peptide-stimulated wells against reference wells and other culture wells. Positive clones required FDR below 0.05, an odds ratio above 5, and productive frequency above 0.1% in at least two of three replicate wells. Cross-reactive clonotypes were defined as significantly expanded in both SARS-CoV-2 spike wells and at least one common cold coronavirus spike condition. Using R version 3.6.1, CDR3 homology was evaluated through Levenshtein distances (stringdist) along with unrooted phylogenetic trees (ape). The public reads were quality trimmed at Q25 with fastp and then assembled into clones with MiXCR by TCRdb, keeping productive beta chains. Entries that share a CDR3 protein sequence are merged under the most common genes and DNA. The V and J calls were not made by the authors but by TCRdb's processing. The sample contains roughly 22,000 distinct CDR3 sequences, 30% to 35% of them found a single time. Around 12% of the sample rests with the top ten.

The treatment or condition label, as the study defines it: approximately nine-day PBMC culture with coronavirus spike peptide pools or control peptides (ViraFEST assay). To expand antigen-specific T cells with peptide pools and then pick out the expanded clonotypes through TCR sequencing, the study relied on the ViraFEST assay. The convalescent patients' positive SARS-CoV-2 PCR tests fell between March and December 2020, which was before the Alpha, Beta and Delta variants emerged in the United States. PBMCs were cultured at roughly 2 million per well in IMDM supplemented with 5% human AB serum and 8 to 10 IU/ml IL-2, with approximately 10 ug/ml peptide pools added. On days 3 and 7, half of the culture medium was replaced with fresh IL-2-containing medium. After approximately eleven days of culture, CD4+ T cells were isolated by negative selection with the EasySep CD4+ T cell isolation kit. Ficoll-Paque Plus gradient centrifugation was used to isolate PBMCs from whole blood, and the isolated PBMCs were then either used fresh or cryopreserved at -140C. Triplicate wells were generally used for each culture condition.

The CDR3 runs 15 amino acids, cysteine and phenylalanine included. Only the CDR3 DNA is retained, 45 bases long and in frame from the first base. V is pruned by 2 bases and J by 4 bases, leaving 3 bases of the junction without a gene match. CDR1 is given as LNHDA and CDR2 as SQIVND, both from the germline V gene (reference sequence). This specimen comes from a study of vaccination and CD4 T cells after COVID-19 (dated by TCRdb to the early 2020s). With regard to the full study: SARS-CoV-2 positivity had been established in the convalescent patients by nasal swab PCR, and mild disease was recorded in under ten of these patients and severe disease in one. The spike-specific CD4+ TCR repertoire was compared before and after mRNA vaccination in approximately ten COVID-19 convalescent patients and a handful of infection-naive healthy vaccine recipients. As controls, cultures received a CEFX viral epitope pool (the positive control), an HIV-1 Nef peptide pool (the negative control), or no peptide at all. Participants received two doses of either the Pfizer-BioNTech BNT162b2 vaccine (n=8) or the Moderna mRNA-1273 vaccine (n=2). Post-vaccine blood samples were taken a median of approximately 76 days after the second vaccine dose, with a range of about 13 to 241 days. The convalescent cohort comprised six males and four females, including two Hispanic individuals, seven Caucasians, two Asians and one multiracial person. Post-COVID blood samples from convalescent patients were collected a median of approximately 93 days after diagnosis, with a range of about 35 to 180 days. Overlapping spike peptide pools from SARS-CoV-2 and from the common cold coronaviruses HCoV-NL63, HCoV-OC43 and HCoV-229E were used as culture stimuli. Overall study outcomes, separate from this receptor: The number of convalescent patients in the study was relatively small, and the study did not examine early timepoints following natural infection. An increase in the median number of SARS-CoV-2-reactive clonotypes from 21 after infection to 38 after vaccination was observed, but the change was not found to be significant. In convalescent patients, a median approximately 83% of post-vaccine SARS-CoV-2-reactive clones were detected only after vaccination, and vaccine-specific priming was suggested by this finding. Of the vaccine-specific clones found in convalescent patients, nearly all (304 of 307) were mono-reactive for SARS-CoV-2 spike instead of being cross-reactive with common cold coronaviruses.

The sequence joins TRBV19 to TRBJ2-5; 11 of the junction bases match TRBD1. Sequenced sample: cultured CD4+ T cells from blood. The TCR originated in a human donor with COVID-19. The CDR3 reads as follows: CASSIQGQGGETQYF. The DNA sequence is given as TGTGCCAGTAGTATACAGGGACAGGGGGGAGAGACCCAGTACTTC.